This TCR beta chain is drawn from a study of cytomegalovirus exposure and HLA in healthy donors. At the level of the study: For the roughly 400 genotyped donors, approximately 82% fell within the Caucasian-associated ancestry cluster.

Amplification used 60 Vbeta primers and 13 Jbeta primers. Assay: immunoSEQ multiplex PCR; the TCRdb copy retains only in-frame clones and omits some. The top ten hold 1.3% of the sample, which has about 200,000 clones, around 87% seen once. The CDR3 loop spans 13 amino acids. V lost 7 bases and J lost 4, with 14 bases in between. Germline lookup yields CDR1 MNHEY and CDR2 SVGAGI. Study-wide findings and caveats: TCR beta sequences reportedly predicted most subjects' HLA-A and HLA-B alleles accurately.

As regards this clone: Its antigen is not identified.

This chain links TRBV6-5 with TRBJ2-7, with D perhaps TRBD2 (5 bases). The TCR comes from a man in his thirties or forties in good health and CMV-seronegative. Source material: PBMCs. CDR3 region: CASNPVGEYEQYF. CDR3 in DNA: TGTGCCAGCAACCCCGTGGGAGAGTACGAGCAGTACTTC.